The rows below give T cell receptor beta chains drawn from one sample of a study of identical twins. MiXCR, applied by TCRdb to the 5' RACE reads, yields one record per CDR3 protein. The sample carries around 500,000 distinct CDR3 sequences, approximately 15% recorded once. These data also formed part of another study, on yellow fever vaccine responses in identical twins.

The sequencing input was CD4+ T cells sorted from blood. The receptors stem from a woman aged 18-29 years in good health. CDR3s include the opening cysteine and the closing phenylalanine or tryptophan. D genes are given only for firm matches. Clone size, where shown, is once, few, many, or a class for clones that have expanded.

size	V	length	D	J	DNA	CDR3
NA	TRBV7-3	13	NA	TRBJ2-7	TGTGCCAGCAGCTTCAACAGGGAAGGCGAGCAGTACTTC	CASSFNREGEQYF
few	TRBV28	17	NA	TRBJ2-4	TGTGCCAGCACCCCAGGGGGGACTGCGCTAGCCAAAAACATTCAGTACTTC	CASTPGGTALAKNIQYF
few	TRBV6-5	15	TRBD2	TRBJ2-1	TGTGCCAGCAGTTACACTAGCGGGAATGTGGGTGAGCAGTTCTTC	CASSYTSGNVGEQFF
many	TRBV12-3/TRBV12-4	16	TRBD1	TRBJ2-7	TGTGCCAGCAGTTTGCGCCCCGGGACAGGGGGCCTCGAGCAGTACTTC	CASSLRPGTGGLEQYF
NA	TRBV2	13	NA	TRBJ2-5	TGTGCCAGCAGAGGGAGCCTACAAGAGACCCAGTACTTC	CASRGSLQETQYF
few	TRBV28	15	NA	TRBJ1-5	TGTGCCAGCAGTTTAGGACAGCGTTCCAATCAGCCCCAGCATTTT	CASSLGQRSNQPQHF
NA	TRBV3-1	16	TRBD1	TRBJ1-6	TGTGCCAGCAGCCAAGAAGGGGCAGGGGGTTCTTCACCCCTCCACTTT	CASSQEGAGGSSPLHF
many	TRBV29-1	12	NA	TRBJ2-2	TGCAGCGGTACACCGAACACCGGGGAGCTGTTTTTT	CSGTPNTGELFF
NA	TRBV30	14	NA	TRBJ2-5	TGTGCCCTGACTGGGGCGGTTCTGCGAGAGACCCAGTACTTC	CALTGAVLRETQYF
few	TRBV28	17	NA	TRBJ2-7	TGTGCCAGCAGCAAAGCTCTAATTGACCAAAGCTCCTACGAGCAGTACTTC	CASSKALIDQSSYEQYF
few	TRBV5-1	13	NA	TRBJ2-5	TGCGCCAGCAGCTTTATCGGGCATGAGACCCAGTACTTC	CASSFIGHETQYF
NA	TRBV12-3/TRBV12-4	15	NA	TRBJ2-5	TGTGCCAGCACAACCGAAGACAGGAGGGGAGAGACCCAGTACTTC	CASTTEDRRGETQYF
NA	TRBV6-2/TRBV6-3	13	NA	TRBJ2-2	TGTGCCAGCCGTGGGACGAACACCGGGGAGCTGTTTTTT	CASRGTNTGELFF
many	TRBV7-9	14	TRBD1	TRBJ2-5	TGTGCCAGCAGGACGAGGGGGCCGGAGGAGACCCAGTACTTC	CASRTRGPEETQYF
NA	TRBV10-3	13	NA	TRBJ2-5	TGTGCCATCAGTGAAAGGGTTCGAGAGACCCAGTACTTC	CAISERVRETQYF
few	TRBV5-4	17	NA	TRBJ2-6	TGTGCCAGCAGCTTGGCAGGGGCTTTCTCTGGGGCCAACGTCCTGACTTTC	CASSLAGAFSGANVLTF
few	TRBV2	14	TRBD1	TRBJ2-3	TGTGCCAGCAGTGGACAGGGGGCGAAAGATACGCAGTATTTT	CASSGQGAKDTQYF
few	TRBV20-1	15	TRBD2	TRBJ2-1	TGCAGTGCAATCCCCGGTAGCGGGGGATACAATGAGCAGTTCTTC	CSAIPGSGGYNEQFF
many	TRBV12-3/TRBV12-4	14	TRBD1	TRBJ1-5	TGTGCCAGCAGACAACAGGGGGGCAATCAGCCCCAGCATTTT	CASRQQGGNQPQHF
NA	TRBV6-5	16	NA	TRBJ2-3	TGTGCCAGCAGTTACGGCGGTCAGGATAGCACAGATACGCAGTATTTT	CASSYGGQDSTDTQYF
many	TRBV10-3	13	TRBD1	TRBJ2-7	TGTGCCATCAAAGGGGACAGCTCCTACGAGCAGTACTTC	CAIKGDSSYEQYF
NA	TRBV7-2	15	NA	TRBJ2-7	TGTGCCAGCAGCCAGGGTGGCGGGCCCATCTACGAGCAGTACTTC	CASSQGGGPIYEQYF
few	TRBV20-1	15	TRBD2	TRBJ2-2	TGCAGTGCACCGGGACTAGCCTCGAACACCGGGGAGCTGTTTTTT	CSAPGLASNTGELFF
few	TRBV21-1	15	NA	TRBJ2-7	TGTGCCAGCAGCAAAGAGAGCGGTGCGTCCTACGAGCAGTACTTC	CASSKESGASYEQYF
few	TRBV20-1	16	TRBD1	TRBJ2-3	TGCAGTGCCCAAAGGACAGGGGTGGTATGGACAGATACGCAGTATTTT	CSAQRTGVVWTDTQYF
NA	TRBV4-1	16	NA	TRBJ2-2	TGCGCCAGCAGCCCAAGTCCCTGGCCGAACACCGGGGAGCTGTTTTTT	CASSPSPWPNTGELFF
few	TRBV29-1	13	NA	TRBJ2-3	TGCAGCGTTTCATCCCCAAGCACAGATACGCAGTATTTT	CSVSSPSTDTQYF
NA	TRBV7-9	13	NA	TRBJ2-2	TGTGCCAGCAGCCGGGATATCCCCGGGGAGCTGTTTTTT	CASSRDIPGELFF
few	TRBV5-1	15	TRBD2	TRBJ2-3	TGCGCCAGCAGCAAACTAGCGGGAGCCACAGATACGCAGTATTTT	CASSKLAGATDTQYF
NA	TRBV5-1	19	TRBD1	TRBJ2-2	TGCGCCAGCAGCTCTCGATGGACAGGGGTTAGGATTGACACCGGGGAGCTGTTTTTT	CASSSRWTGVRIDTGELFF
few	TRBV12-3/TRBV12-4	14	TRBD2	TRBJ2-5	TGTGCCAGCAGTTCCTCGGGACTAGCGGAGACCCAGTACTTC	CASSSSGLAETQYF
few	TRBV5-1	15	NA	TRBJ2-2	TGCGCCAGCAGTTGGACAGAACTGAACACCGGGGAGCTGTTTTTT	CASSWTELNTGELFF
few	TRBV5-1	15	TRBD2	TRBJ2-3	TGCGCCAGCAGCAGGGGACTAGCGGGGGGGATTACGCAGTATTTT	CASSRGLAGGITQYF
few	TRBV19	14	TRBD1	TRBJ2-5	TGTGCCAGTAGTCCGGGACAGCACCAAGAGACCCAGTACTTC	CASSPGQHQETQYF
NA	TRBV29-1	12	TRBD2	TRBJ2-3	TGCAGCGCGCGGGGGACCACAGATACGCAGTATTTT	CSARGTTDTQYF
many	TRBV18	16	TRBD1	TRBJ1-2	TGTGCCAGCTCACCACGGACGGACAGGATCAACTATGGCTACACCTTC	CASSPRTDRINYGYTF
once	TRBV12-3/TRBV12-4	15	TRBD1	TRBJ2-7	TGTGCCAGCAAAGAGACAGGGGGACTTAGCGCGGAGCAGTACTTC	CASKETGGLSAEQYF